The 6 T cell receptor beta chains listed next were all sequenced from one sample in a study of early T cells in non-severe SARS-CoV-2 infection. A single record per CDR3 protein comes from TCRdb applying MiXCR to the 5' RACE reads. Of 85,000 to 90,000 distinct CDR3 sequences in the sample, 12% to 15% were seen once. Input material: whole blood. These receptors all stem from an adult who was a healthcare worker with PCR-confirmed SARS-CoV-2 infection or an uninfected control (not recorded which).

The sample holds many counts of this clonotype. The V gene is TRBV12-3 or TRBV12-4, the J gene TRBJ2-2, with D tentatively TRBD1 (6 bases). The CDR3 runs 14 residues. V dropped 5 bases and J dropped 4 bases, with 11 bases sitting between them. This CDR3 reads CASSPGTTTGELFF. CDR3 DNA sequence: TGTGCCAGCAGTCCGGGGACAACCACCGGGGAGCTGTTTTTT.

This clonotype was counted many times. The rearrangement joins TRBV19 to TRBJ1-1, with TRBD1 as a possible D gene (5 bases). Germline CDR1 and CDR2: LNHDA and SQIVND (reference sequence). Trimming removed 5 bases at V and 4 bases at J, with 8 bases between. The CDR3 is made up of 12 amino acids. The CDR3 nucleotides read TGTGCCAGTAGTGGGGGGGGCACTGAAGCTTTCTTT. This gives the protein CASSGGGTEAFF.

This clonotype showed up many times. This chain joins TRBV29-1 and TRBJ2-7, with TRBD2 as a possible D gene (6 bases). The CDR3 sequence is 12 residues long. Trimming removed 4 bases from V and 3 bases from J, with 10 bases in between. Germline values: CDR1 SQVTM, CDR2 ANQGSEA. The CDR3 sequence: CSVGGTLYEQYF. CDR3 bases: TGCAGCGTTGGCGGGACTCTCTACGAGCAGTACTTC.

The table lists this clonotype with many counts. V and J are TRBV29-1 and TRBJ2-1; TRBD2 aligns across 8 bases. The germline CDR1 and CDR2 sequences are SQVTM and ANQGSEA. The CDR3 is made up of 13 amino acids. V trimming: 8 bases; J trimming: 0 bases; junction bases outside the gene matches: 3. Here the CDR3 DNA reads TGCAGCTCCGCGGGGGGCTCCTACAATGAGCAGTTCTTC. It codes for CSSAGGSYNEQFF.

This clonotype was recorded at least ten times. This sequence joins TRBV20-1 and TRBJ1-1, with TRBD1 as a possible D gene (5 bases). Trimming removed 2 bases from V and 5 bases from J, with 15 bases in between. The CDR3 totals 14 residues. Looked up from germline, CDR1 is DFQATT and CDR2 is SNEGSKA (reference sequence). DNA of the CDR3: TGCAGTGCTAGAAGGGCACAACGGGGGACTGAAGCTTTCTTT. Translation gives CSARRAQRGTEAFF.

The table lists this clonotype with a few counts. The rearrangement joins TRBV11-2 to TRBJ1-4; D might be TRBD1 (5 bases). Germline loops: CDR1 SGHAT, CDR2 FQNNGV. V lost 5 bases to trimming and J lost 4 bases, with 17 bases between them. CDR3 length equals 16 residues. CDR3 DNA sequence: TGTGCCAGCAGCCGATTAGGTTGGGGGAGTAATGAAAAACTGTTTTTT. Protein product: CASSRLGWGSNEKLFF.